This T cell receptor delta chain was sequenced during a study of gamma-delta T cells after stem cell transplantation. TCRdb reprocessed the RT-PCR reads using CATT. The sample has fewer than 2,500 delta-chain clones; 45% are singletons. Of note for this clone: In the same sample, other DNA sequences code for this CDR3.

The CDR3 sequence is 20 residues long. Germline values: CDR1 GEAIGNYY, CDR2 EKD. Trimming pared 3 bases from V and 0 bases from J, leaving 20 bases between. The gene calls are TRDV2 and TRDJ3, with D unclear. This TCR came from a human donor. It is not recorded whose cells these are; they may come from a transplant donor. What was sequenced was gamma-delta T cells. CDR3 sequence reads: CACDSVHRPGGSWDTRQMFF. The CDR3 DNA reads as TGTGCCTGTGACTCAGTACACCGGCCTGGCGGCTCCTGGGACACCCGACAGATGTTTTTC.